These T cell receptor beta chains were read from a single sample in a study of shared clonotypes between healthy human individuals. Data came from immunoSEQ multiplex PCR; TCRdb stores just in-frame clones and leaves some out. The sample lists some 2,100,000 clones, roughly 95% seen once, with approximately 0.13% in the top ten. The sample consisted of naive CD4+ T cells sorted from blood. Receptors were obtained from a man between 18 and 35 years old in good health. Both conserved end residues are part of each CDR3. The order of the fields is J gene, CDR3 length, D gene, clone size, V gene, CDR3 protein, CDR3 DNA. D genes are given only for firm matches. Expanded clones are given a class, and other clones once, few, many or no size at all.

>TRBJ2-7|15|-|-|TRBV21-1
CASSKNHPGHREQYF
TGTGCCAGCAGCAAGAACCACCCGGGACACCGCGAGCAGTACTTC
>TRBJ1-1|11|-|-|TRBV20-1
CSAVGLPEAFF
TGCAGTGCAGTAGGACTACCTGAAGCTTTCTTT
>TRBJ2-7|16|-|-|TRBV28
CASSLESLTGTYEQYF
TGTGCCAGCAGTTTGGAATCTTTAACGGGAACCTACGAGCAGTACTTC
>TRBJ2-7|14|TRBD1|-|TRBV5-1
CASRFGTGDYEQYF
TGCGCCAGCAGATTCGGGACAGGAGACTACGAGCAGTACTTC
>TRBJ2-7|17|-|-|TRBV7-2
CASSFPPGALGVYEQYF
TGTGCCAGCAGCTTCCCCCCAGGGGCCCTGGGCGTCTACGAGCAGTACTTC
>TRBJ2-7|20|TRBD2|-|TRBV5-1
CASSLGFSAGGITRGYEQYF
TGCGCCAGCAGCTTGGGTTTCTCGGCGGGAGGTATTACGAGGGGCTACGAGCAGTACTTC
>TRBJ1-5|14|-|-|TRBV10-3
CAISDKGENQPQHF
TGTGCCATCAGTGATAAGGGGGAAAATCAGCCCCAGCATTTT
>TRBJ1-5|14|-|-|TRBV27
CASSRRDSNQPQHF
TGTGCCAGCTCGAGACGGGATAGCAATCAGCCCCAGCATTTT
>TRBJ2-4|15|-|-|TRBV13
CASSLRGTAKNIQYF
TGTGCCAGCAGCTTAAGGGGGACAGCCAAAAACATTCAGTACTTC
>TRBJ2-5|11|-|-|TRBV7-9
CASSPGETQYF
TGTGCCAGCAGCCCCGGCGAGACCCAGTACTTC
>TRBJ2-1|15|-|-|TRBV5-6
CASSLGGVSYNEQFF
TGTGCCAGCAGCTTGGGCGGGGTCTCCTACAATGAGCAGTTCTTC
>TRBJ2-3|13|-|once|TRBV28
CASSPLNTDTQYF
TGTGCCAGCAGTCCCCTCAACACAGATACGCAGTATTTT
>TRBJ2-1|14|-|-|TRBV6-6
CATHNPGGGNEQFF
TGTGCCACTCACAATCCCGGGGGAGGTAATGAGCAGTTCTTC
>TRBJ2-7|14|-|-|TRBV4-3
CASSQSLSGYEQYF
TGCGCCAGCAGCCAATCTCTCTCGGGTTACGAGCAGTACTTC
>TRBJ2-2|12|-|-|TRBV30
CAWSMNTGELFF
TGTGCCTGGAGTATGAACACCGGGGAGCTGTTTTTT
>TRBJ2-2|14|-|-|TRBV11-2
CASSLRANTGELFF
TGTGCCAGCAGCTTAAGGGCGAACACCGGGGAGCTGTTTTTT
>TRBJ1-3|13|-|-|TRBV25-1
CASRGGTGNTIYF
TGTGCCAGCAGGGGAGGAACTGGAAACACCATATATTTT
>TRBJ2-7|16|TRBD1|-|TRBV4-2
CASSQGLDRGVHEQYF
TGTGCCAGCAGCCAAGGGTTGGACAGGGGAGTCCACGAGCAGTACTTC
>TRBJ2-3|17|TRBD2|-|TRBV5-4
CASSLPLAIPSTDTQYF
TGTGCCAGCAGCTTGCCACTAGCGATACCTAGCACAGATACGCAGTATTTT
>TRBJ2-1|15|-|-|TRBV9
CASSVGTAQGNEQFF
TGTGCCAGCAGCGTAGGAACGGCTCAAGGCAATGAGCAGTTCTTC
>TRBJ1-2|13|-|once|TRBV29-1
CSVINGGGYGYTF
TGCAGCGTGATAAACGGTGGCGGGTATGGCTACACCTTC
>TRBJ1-1|14|-|-|TRBV19
CASSILGQRTEAFF
TGTGCCAGTAGTATTCTGGGGCAGAGGACTGAAGCTTTCTTT
>TRBJ2-3|15|TRBD2|-|TRBV6-5
CASSLSGTSTDTQYF
TGTGCCAGCAGTCTTAGCGGGACCAGCACAGATACGCAGTATTTT
>TRBJ2-3|14|TRBD2|-|TRBV5-8
CASSWGLVTDTQYF
TGTGCCAGCAGCTGGGGACTAGTCACAGATACGCAGTATTTT
>TRBJ2-3|17|TRBD2|-|TRBV7-8
CASSPVPSGGAAVTQYF
TGTGCCAGCAGTCCTGTGCCCAGCGGGGGGGCCGCAGTTACGCAGTATTTT
>TRBJ1-1|16|TRBD1|-|TRBV5-1
CASSLTAGGRSTEAFF
TGCGCCAGCAGCTTGACGGCAGGGGGCAGGAGTACTGAAGCTTTCTTT
>TRBJ2-3|15|-|-|TRBV5-4
CASSTGTMPTDTQYF
TGTGCCAGCTCAACGGGGACAATGCCCACAGATACGCAGTATTTT
>TRBJ2-1|16|-|once|TRBV5-1
CASSLGDLGGYNEQFF
TGCGCCAGCAGCTTGGGCGACTTGGGGGGATACAATGAGCAGTTCTTC
>TRBJ2-7|14|-|-|TRBV5-1
CASSLGQITYEQYF
TGCGCCAGCAGCTTGGGGCAGATTACCTACGAGCAGTACTTC
>TRBJ2-7|15|TRBD2|-|TRBV6-1
CASNGRIASTYEQYF
TGTGCCAGCAACGGGAGGATAGCGTCAACCTACGAGCAGTACTTC
>TRBJ2-1|12|-|-|TRBV18
CASSRGGMEQFF
TGTGCCAGCTCACGAGGGGGGATGGAGCAGTTCTTC
>TRBJ2-3|14|-|-|TRBV29-1
CSGDGGSGTDTQYF
TGCAGCGGGGATGGGGGGAGTGGGACAGATACGCAGTATTTT
>TRBJ2-7|15|-|-|TRBV6-1
CASKGLGGTYYEQYF
TGTGCCAGCAAGGGTCTCGGCGGGACATACTACGAGCAGTACTTC
>TRBJ1-5|15|TRBD1|once|TRBV7-9
CASSLGQNSNQPQHF
TGTGCCAGCAGCTTGGGACAGAATAGCAATCAGCCCCAGCATTTT
>TRBJ2-1|14|TRBD1|-|TRBV28
CASSRTGSYNEQFF
TGTGCCAGCAGCCGGACAGGGTCCTACAATGAGCAGTTCTTC
>TRBJ2-1|12|-|-|TRBV29-1
CSSHWGTDEQFF
TGCAGCTCCCATTGGGGGACGGATGAGCAGTTCTTC
>TRBJ2-7|15|TRBD2|-|TRBV6-5
CASRGLAESTYEQYF
TGTGCCAGCAGAGGACTAGCGGAGTCCACCTACGAGCAGTACTTC
>TRBJ2-7|16|TRBD2|-|TRBV6-6
CASSLLGLEISYEQYF
TGTGCCAGCAGCCTACTAGGACTAGAGATCTCCTACGAGCAGTACTTC
>TRBJ2-1|12|TRBD1|-|TRBV29-1
CSVHRGNNEQFF
TGCAGCGTGCACAGGGGCAACAATGAGCAGTTCTTC
>TRBJ2-1|13|-|-|TRBV30
CAWTGGPYNEQFF
TGTGCCTGGACCGGGGGCCCTTACAATGAGCAGTTCTTC
>TRBJ2-1|16|TRBD2|-|TRBV2
CASSEAPSGTGNEQFF
TGTGCCAGCAGTGAAGCGCCTAGCGGGACGGGCAATGAGCAGTTCTTC
>TRBJ1-1|13|-|once|TRBV6-1
CASIRSVNTEAFF
TGTGCCAGCATCAGATCAGTGAACACTGAAGCTTTCTTT
>TRBJ2-7|16|-|once|TRBV6-1
CASSDVWVQIDHEQYF
TGTGCCAGCAGTGACGTGTGGGTCCAAATAGACCACGAGCAGTACTTC
>TRBJ1-4|15|TRBD1|-|TRBV28
CASSFTDRGGEKLFF
TGTGCCAGCAGTTTCACCGACAGGGGTGGTGAAAAACTGTTTTTT
>TRBJ2-7|15|TRBD2|-|TRBV11-2
CASSLSTGGVYEQYF
TGTGCCAGCAGCTTATCGACGGGAGGGGTGTACGAGCAGTACTTC
>TRBJ2-4|15|-|-|TRBV6-5
CASSSLDGAKNIQYF
TGTGCCAGCAGTTCCCTGGACGGAGCCAAAAACATTCAGTACTTC
>TRBJ1-5|17|TRBD1|-|TRBV19
CASSIEYSWAGGQPQHF
TGTGCCAGTAGTATAGAGTATTCGTGGGCAGGGGGACAGCCCCAGCATTTT
>TRBJ1-1|16|-|-|TRBV4-1
CASSQKGGVSNTEAFF
TGCGCCAGCAGCCAAAAGGGGGGGGTCTCGAACACTGAAGCTTTCTTT
>TRBJ1-2|14|TRBD1|-|TRBV5-1
CASSALQGDYGYTF
TGCGCCAGCAGCGCCTTACAGGGGGACTATGGCTACACCTTC
>TRBJ2-3|16|TRBD2|once|TRBV7-2
CASSPRRASGTDTQYF
TGTGCCAGCAGCCCCAGGAGGGCTAGCGGAACAGATACGCAGTATTTT
>TRBJ1-5|13|-|-|TRBV30
CAWTPGPDQPQHF
TGTGCCTGGACCCCGGGGCCTGATCAGCCCCAGCATTTT
>TRBJ1-2|15|-|-|TRBV27
CASSYLSSGTYGYTF
TGTGCCAGCAGTTATCTCTCGTCAGGGACGTATGGCTACACCTTC
>TRBJ2-7|14|-|-|TRBV5-4
CASSSIDTTYEQYF
TGTGCCAGCAGCTCAATCGACACAACCTACGAGCAGTACTTC
>TRBJ1-6|15|TRBD1|-|TRBV6-5
CASVRGRGQNSPLHF
TGTGCCAGCGTAAGGGGCAGGGGGCAAAATTCACCCCTCCACTTT
>TRBJ2-2|15|TRBD2|-|TRBV10-3
CAISAGGLVTGELFF
TGTGCCATCAGTGCCGGGGGGTTAGTCACCGGGGAGCTGTTTTTT